Following are 12 T cell receptor beta chains from one sample sequenced in a study of blood T cells in healthy people across ages. A second about 6 to 12 cycle PCR used barcoded and J-beta primers. TCRdb independently ran MiXCR on the 5' RACE reads; one entry per CDR3 protein. Among 600,000 to 900,000 distinct CDR3 sequences, roughly 25% were seen once, and the ten largest hold around 3%. These records were also assigned to another study, of T cells of mothers and their children.

Sequencing was done on a sample of blood. The receptor set was obtained from a boy aged 5-17 years in good health.

The V gene is TRBV20-1, the J gene TRBJ2-5; 15 positions match TRBD2. The DNA end is a closer match to TRBJ2-7, so the J assignment may be wrong. The germline V gene has CDR1 DFQATT and CDR2 SNEGSKA (reference sequence). The CDR3 consists of 14 residues. CDR3 bases: TGCAGTGCGGGACTAGCGGGGGGTAACTACGAGCAGTACTTC. As protein: CSAGLAGGNYEQYF.

This clonotype was seen a few times. This chain joins TRBV20-1 and TRBJ2-1; 8 nucleotides agree with TRBD1. Germline trimming cut 3 bases from V and 2 bases from J; bases unmatched to any gene: 6. CDR1 and CDR2 from the germline V gene are DFQATT and SNEGSKA (reference sequence). The CDR3 sequence is 15 residues long. This CDR3 is CSASPRDRTYNEQFF. The CDR3 nucleotides are TGCAGTGCTAGCCCCAGGGACAGGACCTACAATGAGCAGTTCTTC.

The rearrangement links TRBV12-3 or TRBV12-4 to TRBJ2-1; D is perhaps TRBD2 (7 bases). CDR3 length: 16 amino acids. Trimming pared 6 bases from V and 2 bases from J, leaving 17 bases between. The CDR3 loop reads CASRLRGGNPYNEQFF. CDR3 sequence (DNA): TGTGCCAGCAGGCTTAGGGGGGGGAACCCCTACAATGAGCAGTTCTTC.

The chain joins TRBV20-1 to TRBJ1-2; D is undetermined. The V and J ends lost 0 bases and 2 bases respectively, with 13 bases between them. The CDR3 has 15 amino acids. In germline, CDR1 is DFQATT, CDR2 SNEGSKA (reference sequence). CDR3 amino acids: CSARDRGQSNYGYTF. The CDR3 nucleotides read TGCAGTGCTAGAGATCGAGGCCAGTCGAACTATGGCTACACCTTC.

This clonotype was recorded a few times. This rearrangement joins TRBV12-3 or TRBV12-4 to TRBJ1-1, with D unresolved. Trimming stripped 7 bases from V and 2 bases from J, with 8 bases between. This CDR3 has 12 amino acids. Written as DNA, the CDR3 is TGTGCCAGCATCGCAGAAAACACTGAAGCTTTCTTT. This sequence encodes CASIAENTEAFF.

The V gene is TRBV27, the J gene TRBJ2-7; D is possibly TRBD1 (5 bases). The end of the DNA fits TRBJ2-1 better, so the J call may be wrong. The CDR3 is 14 residues long. Germline CDR1 and CDR2: MNHEY and SMNVEV (reference sequence). The CDR3 nucleotides are TGTGCCAGCACCAAGGGGAAAAGCTACAATGAGCAGTTCTTC. Translating gives CASTKGKSYNEQFF.

The table lists this clonotype with a few counts. J is TRBJ2-4 and V is TRBV5-1, with TRBD2 as a possible D gene (7 bases). CDR1 SGHRS and CDR2 YFSETQ come from the germline V gene. V lost 4 bases, J lost 6 bases, and 17 bases lay in between. CDR3 length equals 15 residues. CDR3 sequence reads: CASSVGGGESNIQYF. The DNA of the CDR3 is TGCGCCAGCAGCGTAGGGGGGGGCGAGTCAAACATTCAGTACTTC.

This rearrangement joins TRBV24-1 to TRBJ1-4; 10 bases align to TRBD1. The V gene end was trimmed by 3 bases and the J gene end by 7 bases; junction bases not matched to a gene: 4. The CDR3 length is 15 residues. CDR1 and CDR2 (germline): KGHDR, SFDVKD. The CDR3 DNA reads TGTGCCACCAGTGATGCCGGGACAGGGGTTGAAAAACTGTTTTTT. Translation: CATSDAGTGVEKLFF.

The V and J genes are TRBV6-7 and TRBJ1-2, with 11 nucleotides matching TRBD1. TRBV6-7 is flagged as an ORF with uncertain function. J gave up 8 bases and V 7 bases, and 6 bases lay outside the gene matches. CDR3 length: 13 amino acids. The CDR3, as DNA: TGTGCCAGCATGGAGGACAGGGGGCAAGGCTACACCTTC. Residues: CASMEDRGQGYTF.

In DNA form, the CDR3 reads TGTGCCAGCAGCAAAGACGGTTCCAATGAAAAACTGTTTTTT. Its protein is CASSKDGSNEKLFF. The rearrangement joins TRBV21-1 to TRBJ1-4. TRBV21-1 is a documented pseudogene. The CDR3 loop spans 14 amino acids.

This clonotype was counted between two and nine times. The chain carries TRBV6-5 and TRBJ2-4, with D hard to call. The length of the CDR3 is 16 residues. Trimming cost V 0 bases and J 0 bases, with 9 bases left between them. Germline assignment: CDR1 MNHEY and CDR2 SVGAGI. CDR3 sequence: CASSYSQTVAKNIQYF. In nucleotides, the CDR3 is TGTGCCAGCAGTTACTCGCAGACGGTAGCCAAAAACATTCAGTACTTC.

This chain uses TRBV7-2 with TRBJ1-2; no reliable D call. Between the trimmed V and J ends, which lost 5 bases and 4 bases, there was a span of 11 bases. The CDR3 runs 13 residues. Germline CDR1 and CDR2: SGHTA and FQGNSA. CDR3 DNA sequence: TGTGCCAGCAGCCCGGATCAGCTCTATGGCTACACCTTC. This translates into CASSPDQLYGYTF.